Included here is one T cell receptor (beta chain) sequence, with context. Its antigen is not yet known. Base quality data are lacking; no much larger clone is found one base away. Peripheral blood CD8+ and CD4+ T cells from healthy donors, Susac syndrome patients and multiple sclerosis patients were profiled using high-throughput TCR beta sequencing. Susac syndrome patients met recently defined diagnostic criteria for definite or probable disease. Bulk CD8+ and CD4+ T cells were purified by magnetic negative isolation, while CD8+ TEMRA cells were enriched using FACS. Blood was collected in EDTA tubes and processed within 24 hours, with PBMCs isolated through density gradient centrifugation. PBMCs intended for TCR sequencing were cryopreserved in liquid nitrogen and were subsequently thawed in a 37 degrees C water bath. A purity of at least 90% was achieved for sorted or isolated CD4+, CD8+ and CD8+ TEMRA cells.

RNA was extracted with the RNeasy kit and about 0.5 to 1 ug was reverse transcribed using random hexamers. The immunoSEQ multiplex PCR assay, covering 54 Vbeta and 13 Jbeta segments, was used to amplify TCR beta CDR3 regions. Bias from PCR amplification was corrected by using a synthetic template baseline for primer optimization and for computational correction. The study's processing was this. Reads were assigned to V, D and J genes according to IMGT and analyzed in immunoSEQ Analyzer, with only productive sequences retained. To calculate clonality, Shannon entropy was normalized by log2 of the number of productive unique sequences and then subtracted from one. Public and private clones were assessed among the 100 most prevalent clones of each patient and control. A clone was defined as Susac-specific if it was absent from the healthy and MS cohorts, from 1052 published viral clones and from other ImmuneACCESS disease sequences. Starting from the raw public reads, TCRdb applied fastp trimming at Q25, assembled clones with MiXCR and retained in-frame beta chains. One record per CDR3 amino acid sequence lists the most common genes and DNA. These V and J calls derive from TCRdb rather than the authors' analysis. Within this sample are 150,000 to 200,000 distinct CDR3 sequences, with 85% to 95% of them counted one time only. The biggest ten clones account for 0.12% of the sample.

The record originates from a study of CD8 T cells in Susac syndrome (dated by TCRdb to about 2019). Regarding the research as a whole: Of the Susac syndrome patients who were sequenced, over five had clinically active disease and eight were in clinical remission. At the time of blood withdrawal, Susac syndrome patients were either therapy-naive, taking corticosteroids (with some also receiving IVIg), or on IVIg alone. Repertoire sequencing was used to test whether CD8+ T cell activation and differentiation in Susac syndrome was antigen driven. The paper as a whole reports these results and caveats: The TCR sequencing and HLA analysis was acknowledged to have included a relatively small number of individuals. In the CD4+ T cell repertoire of Susac syndrome patients, clonal expansion was not detected.

Trimming at the junction amounts to 7 bases on V and 6 bases on J, and the germline ends lie 16 bases apart. Per the germline V gene, SQVTM is the CDR1 and ANQGSEA is the CDR2. Spanning cysteine to phenylalanine, the CDR3 consists of 12 amino acids. This entry keeps only the CDR3 DNA: 36 bases, framed from base 1. The sample comprised CD4+ T cells from PBMCs. This TCR was sampled from a human donor with Susac syndrome. The chain couples TRBV29-1 to TRBJ2-7, with TRBD1 perhaps the D gene, on 6 matching bases. Here the CDR3 is given as CSAVELTGEQYF. The bases are TGCAGCGCCGTTGAATTGACAGGCGAGCAGTACTTC.